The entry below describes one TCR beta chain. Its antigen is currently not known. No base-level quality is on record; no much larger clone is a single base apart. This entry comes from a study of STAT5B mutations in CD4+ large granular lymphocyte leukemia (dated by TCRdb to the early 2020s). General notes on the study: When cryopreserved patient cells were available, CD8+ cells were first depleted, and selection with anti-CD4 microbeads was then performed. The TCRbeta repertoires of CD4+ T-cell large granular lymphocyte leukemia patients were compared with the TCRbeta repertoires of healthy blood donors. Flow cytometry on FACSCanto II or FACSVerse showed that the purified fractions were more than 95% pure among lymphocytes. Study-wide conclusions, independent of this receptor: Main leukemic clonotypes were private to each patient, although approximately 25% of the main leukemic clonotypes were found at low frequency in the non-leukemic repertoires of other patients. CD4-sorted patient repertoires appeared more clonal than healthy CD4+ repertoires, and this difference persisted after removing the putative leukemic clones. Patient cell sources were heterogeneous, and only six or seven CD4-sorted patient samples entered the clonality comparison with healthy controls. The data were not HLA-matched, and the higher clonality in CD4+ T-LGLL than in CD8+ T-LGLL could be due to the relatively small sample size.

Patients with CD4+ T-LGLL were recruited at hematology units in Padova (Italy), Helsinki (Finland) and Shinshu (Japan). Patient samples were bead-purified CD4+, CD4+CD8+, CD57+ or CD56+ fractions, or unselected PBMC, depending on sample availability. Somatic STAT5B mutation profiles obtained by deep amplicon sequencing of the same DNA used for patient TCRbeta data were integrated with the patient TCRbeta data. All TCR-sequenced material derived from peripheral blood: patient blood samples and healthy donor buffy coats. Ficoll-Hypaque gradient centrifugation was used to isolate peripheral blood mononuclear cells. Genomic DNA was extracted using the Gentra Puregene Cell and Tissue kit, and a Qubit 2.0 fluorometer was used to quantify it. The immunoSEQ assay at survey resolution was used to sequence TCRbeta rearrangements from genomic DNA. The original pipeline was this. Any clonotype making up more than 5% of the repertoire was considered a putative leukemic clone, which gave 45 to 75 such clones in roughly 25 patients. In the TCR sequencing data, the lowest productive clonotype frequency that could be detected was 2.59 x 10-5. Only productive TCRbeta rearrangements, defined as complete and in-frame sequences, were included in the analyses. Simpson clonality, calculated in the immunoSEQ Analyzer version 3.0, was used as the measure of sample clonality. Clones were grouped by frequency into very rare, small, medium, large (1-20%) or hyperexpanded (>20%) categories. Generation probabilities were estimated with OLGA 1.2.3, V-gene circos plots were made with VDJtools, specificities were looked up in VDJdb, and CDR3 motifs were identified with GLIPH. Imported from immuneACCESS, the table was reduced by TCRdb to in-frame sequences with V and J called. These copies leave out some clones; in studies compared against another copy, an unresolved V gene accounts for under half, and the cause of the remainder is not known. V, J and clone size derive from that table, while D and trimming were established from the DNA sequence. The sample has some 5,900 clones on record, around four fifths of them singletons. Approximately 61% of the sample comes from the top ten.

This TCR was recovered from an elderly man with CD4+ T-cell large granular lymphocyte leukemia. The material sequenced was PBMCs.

The CDR3 reads CASSPTGGYGYTF. The DNA sequence reads TGCGCCAGCAGCCCGACAGGGGGTTATGGCTACACCTTC. Here the chain combines TRBV4-1 and TRBJ1-2, with TRBD1 matching 9 junction bases. Trimming accounts for 4 bases at V and 5 bases at J, while the number of junction bases matched to no gene is 2. From its cysteine to its phenylalanine, the CDR3 spans 13 amino acids. CDR3 DNA is the only sequence kept; it has 39 bases, read in frame from the first base. Looking up the germline V gene yields CDR1 MGHRA and CDR2 YSYEKL.